The following is a T cell receptor beta chain sequence with its context. Its antigen remains unidentified. Time point of the sample: blood 2 weeks post-SBRT. Treatment reported: 15 Gy SBRT to primary tumor, nephrectomy 4 weeks later. The sample belongs to a study of radiation and T cells in renal cell carcinoma. Whole-study findings and limits: Top tumor clonotypes rose in blood 2 weeks post-radiation, then contracted. Baseline intratumoral clonotype presence is unknown without pretreatment biopsies.

Assay: immunoSEQ multiplex PCR; the TCRdb copy retains only in-frame clones and omits some. The profile shows 120,000 or so clones, about four fifths of them singletons. With 5 bases removed from V and 4 bases from J, the gap between germline ends came to 17 bases. Germline CDR1 reads MNHEY; CDR2 reads SMNVEV (reference sequence). The CDR3 has 15 amino acids. The sample here was blood, taken from a patient whose treatment included radiotherapy and nephrectomy. The TCR was taken from a man in his fifties or sixties with renal cell carcinoma. The genes are TRBV27 and TRBJ2-5, with D maybe TRBD1 (6 bases). In DNA form, the CDR3 reads TGTGCCAGCAGTAAAGGACAGCCCGAAGGAGAGACCCAGTACTTC. This encodes CASSKGQPEGETQYF.